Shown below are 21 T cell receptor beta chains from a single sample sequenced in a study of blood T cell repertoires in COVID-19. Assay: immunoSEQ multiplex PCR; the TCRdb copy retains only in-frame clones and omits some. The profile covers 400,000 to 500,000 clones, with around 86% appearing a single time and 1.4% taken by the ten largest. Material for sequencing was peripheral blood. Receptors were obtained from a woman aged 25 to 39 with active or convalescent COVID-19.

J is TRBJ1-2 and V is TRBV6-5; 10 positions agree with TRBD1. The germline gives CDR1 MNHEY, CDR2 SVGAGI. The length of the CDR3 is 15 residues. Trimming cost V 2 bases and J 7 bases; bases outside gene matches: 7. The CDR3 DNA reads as TGTGCCAGCAGTTACGCGACAGGGGGCGGGTTTGGCTACACCTTC. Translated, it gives CASSYATGGGFGYTF.

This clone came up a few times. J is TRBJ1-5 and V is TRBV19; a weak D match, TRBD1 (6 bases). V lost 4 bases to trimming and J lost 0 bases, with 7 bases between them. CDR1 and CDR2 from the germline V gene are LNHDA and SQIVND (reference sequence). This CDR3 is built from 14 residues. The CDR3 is CASSRTASNQPQHF. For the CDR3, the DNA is TGTGCCAGTAGTAGGACAGCTAGCAATCAGCCCCAGCATTTT.

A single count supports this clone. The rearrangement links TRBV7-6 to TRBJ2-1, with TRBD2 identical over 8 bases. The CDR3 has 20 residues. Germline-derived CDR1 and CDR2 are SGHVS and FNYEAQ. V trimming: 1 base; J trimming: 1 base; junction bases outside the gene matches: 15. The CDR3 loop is CASSLVIPGGPSRSYNEQFF. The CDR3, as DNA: TGTGCCAGCAGCTTAGTCATCCCGGGGGGGCCATCGAGGTCCTACAATGAGCAGTTCTTC.

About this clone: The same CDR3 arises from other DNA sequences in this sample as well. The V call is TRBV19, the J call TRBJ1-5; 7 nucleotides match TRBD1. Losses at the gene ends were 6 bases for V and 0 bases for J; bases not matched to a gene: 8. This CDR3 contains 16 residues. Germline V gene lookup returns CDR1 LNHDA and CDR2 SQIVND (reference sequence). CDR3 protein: CASSPRQGYSNQPQHF. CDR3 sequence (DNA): TGTGCCAGTAGCCCTAGACAGGGCTATAGCAATCAGCCCCAGCATTTT. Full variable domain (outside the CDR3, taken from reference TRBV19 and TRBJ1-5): DGGITQSPKYLFRKEGQNVTLSCEQNLNHDAMYWYRQDPGQGLRLIYYSQIVNDFQKGDIAEGYSVSREKKESFPLTVTSAQKNPTAFYLCASSPRQGYSNQPQHFGDGTRLSIL.

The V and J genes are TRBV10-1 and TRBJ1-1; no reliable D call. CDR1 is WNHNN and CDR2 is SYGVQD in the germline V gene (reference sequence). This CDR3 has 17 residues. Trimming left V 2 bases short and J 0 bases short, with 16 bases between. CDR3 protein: CASSETIPGGLNTEAFF. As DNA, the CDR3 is TGCGCCAGCAGTGAGACTATTCCCGGAGGGCTGAACACTGAAGCTTTCTTT.

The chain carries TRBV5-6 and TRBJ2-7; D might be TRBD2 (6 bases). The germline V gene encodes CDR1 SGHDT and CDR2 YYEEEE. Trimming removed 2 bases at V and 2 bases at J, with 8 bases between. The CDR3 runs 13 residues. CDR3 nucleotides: TGTGCCAGCAGCTTCCAGCGGGCCTACGAGCAGTACTTC. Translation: CASSFQRAYEQYF. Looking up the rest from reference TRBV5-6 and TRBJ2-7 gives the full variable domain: DAGVTQSPTHLIKTRGQQVTLRCSPKSGHDTVSWYQQALGQGPQFIFQYYEEEERQRGNFPDRFSGHQFPNYSSELNVNALLLGDSALYLCASSFQRAYEQYFGPGTRLTVT.

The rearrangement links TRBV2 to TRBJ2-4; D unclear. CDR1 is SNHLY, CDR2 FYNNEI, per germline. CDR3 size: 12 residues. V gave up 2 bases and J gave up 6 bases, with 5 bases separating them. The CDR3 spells CASSETTNIQYF. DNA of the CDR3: TGTGCCAGCAGTGAAACTACAAACATTCAGTACTTC.

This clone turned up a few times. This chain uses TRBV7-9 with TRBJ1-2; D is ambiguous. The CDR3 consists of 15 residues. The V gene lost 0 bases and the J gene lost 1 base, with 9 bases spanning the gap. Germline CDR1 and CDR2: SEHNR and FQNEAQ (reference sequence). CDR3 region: CASSLAVQINYGYTF. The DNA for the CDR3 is TGTGCCAGCAGCTTAGCAGTACAGATTAACTATGGCTACACCTTC.

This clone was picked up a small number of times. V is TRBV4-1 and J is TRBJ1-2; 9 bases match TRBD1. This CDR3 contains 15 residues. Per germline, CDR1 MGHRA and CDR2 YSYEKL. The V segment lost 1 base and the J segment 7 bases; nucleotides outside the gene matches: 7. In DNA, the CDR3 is TGCGCCAGCAGCCAAGGCTCACAGGGGGCAGGTGGCTACACCTTC. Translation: CASSQGSQGAGGYTF.

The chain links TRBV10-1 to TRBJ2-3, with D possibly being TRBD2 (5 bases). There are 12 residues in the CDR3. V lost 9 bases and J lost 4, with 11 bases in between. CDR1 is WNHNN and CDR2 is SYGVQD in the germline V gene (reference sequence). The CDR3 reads CARELVPDTQYF. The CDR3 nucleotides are TGCGCCAGAGAACTAGTACCAGATACGCAGTATTTT.

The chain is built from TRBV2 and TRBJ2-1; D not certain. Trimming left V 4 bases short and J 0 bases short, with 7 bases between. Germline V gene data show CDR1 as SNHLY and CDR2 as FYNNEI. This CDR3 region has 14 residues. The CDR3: CASSAPHSYNEQFF. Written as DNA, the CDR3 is TGTGCCAGCAGTGCCCCACACTCCTACAATGAGCAGTTCTTC. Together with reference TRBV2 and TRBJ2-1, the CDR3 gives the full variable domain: EPEVTQTPSHQVTQMGQEVILRCVPISNHLYFYWYRQILGQKVEFLVSFYNNEISEKSEIFDDQFSVERPDGSNFTLKIRSTKLEDSAMYFCASSAPHSYNEQFFGPGTRLTVL.

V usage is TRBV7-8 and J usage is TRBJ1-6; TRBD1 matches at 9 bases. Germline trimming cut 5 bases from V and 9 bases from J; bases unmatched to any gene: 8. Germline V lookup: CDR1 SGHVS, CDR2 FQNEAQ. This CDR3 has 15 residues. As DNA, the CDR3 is TGTGCCAGCAGCACCCACCGGGACAGGGCTTCACCCCTCCACTTT. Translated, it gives CASSTHRDRASPLHF. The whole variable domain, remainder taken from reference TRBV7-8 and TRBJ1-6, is GAGVSQSPRYKVAKRGQDVALRCDPISGHVSLFWYQQALGQGPEFLTYFQNEAQLDKSGLPSDRFFAERPEGSVSTLKIQRTQQEDSAVYLCASSTHRDRASPLHFGNGTRLTVT.

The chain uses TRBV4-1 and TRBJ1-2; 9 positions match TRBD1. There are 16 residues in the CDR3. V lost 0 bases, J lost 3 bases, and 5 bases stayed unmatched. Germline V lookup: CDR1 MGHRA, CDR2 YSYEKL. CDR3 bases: TGCGCCAGCAGCCAAGATTCGGGACAGGGCGACTATGGCTACACCTTC. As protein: CASSQDSGQGDYGYTF.

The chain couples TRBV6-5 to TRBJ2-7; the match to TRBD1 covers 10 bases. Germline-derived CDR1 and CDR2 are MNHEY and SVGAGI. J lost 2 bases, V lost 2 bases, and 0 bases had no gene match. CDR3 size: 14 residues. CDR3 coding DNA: TGTGCCAGCAGTTACGGGACAGGGGCCTACGAGCAGTACTTC. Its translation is CASSYGTGAYEQYF.

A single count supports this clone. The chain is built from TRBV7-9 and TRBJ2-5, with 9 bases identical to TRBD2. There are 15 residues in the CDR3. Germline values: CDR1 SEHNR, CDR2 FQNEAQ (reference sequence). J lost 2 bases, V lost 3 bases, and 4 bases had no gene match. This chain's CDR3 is CASSLAGGLQETQYF. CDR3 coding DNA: TGTGCCAGCAGCTTGGCGGGAGGGTTACAAGAGACCCAGTACTTC.

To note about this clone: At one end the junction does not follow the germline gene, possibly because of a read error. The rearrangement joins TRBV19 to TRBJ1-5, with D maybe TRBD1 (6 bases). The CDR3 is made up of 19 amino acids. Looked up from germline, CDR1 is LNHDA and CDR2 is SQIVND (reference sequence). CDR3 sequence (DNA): TGTGCCAGTAGTATTCAGGCAGGGGTAGGGCTAAAATCAAGTCAGGCCCAGCATTTT. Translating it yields CASSIQAGVGLKSSQAQHF.

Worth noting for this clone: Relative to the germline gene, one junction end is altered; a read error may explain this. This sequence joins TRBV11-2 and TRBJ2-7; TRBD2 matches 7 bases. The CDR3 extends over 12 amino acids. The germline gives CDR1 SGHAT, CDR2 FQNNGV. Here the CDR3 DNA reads TGTGCCAGCAGCTTAGCGACTAGCAGAATGAGTTTC. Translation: CASSLATSRMSF. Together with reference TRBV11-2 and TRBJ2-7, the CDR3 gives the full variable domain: EAGVAQSPRYKIIEKRQSVAFWCNPISGHATLYWYQQILGQGPKLLIQFQNNGVVDDSQLPKDRFSAERLKGVDSTLKIQPAKLEDSAVYLCASSLATSRMSFGPGTRLTVT.

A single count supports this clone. The CDR3 nucleotides read TGCGCCAGCGGGAGGGGTGGTGGTGAAAAACTGTTTTTT. Translating it yields CASGRGGGEKLFF. The chain has TRBV4-1 and TRBJ1-4, with D perhaps TRBD1 (5 bases). Per the germline V gene, CDR1 is MGHRA and CDR2 is YSYEKL. This CDR3 region has 13 residues. The germline V and J ends were trimmed by 8 bases and 7 bases, with 14 bases remaining between them.

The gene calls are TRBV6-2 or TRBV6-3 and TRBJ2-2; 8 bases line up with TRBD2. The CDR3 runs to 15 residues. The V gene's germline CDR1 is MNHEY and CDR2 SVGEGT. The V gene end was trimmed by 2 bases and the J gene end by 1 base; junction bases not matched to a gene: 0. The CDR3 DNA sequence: TGTGCCAGCAGTTACAGCGGGGGGAACACCGGGGAGCTGTTTTTT. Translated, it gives CASSYSGGNTGELFF.

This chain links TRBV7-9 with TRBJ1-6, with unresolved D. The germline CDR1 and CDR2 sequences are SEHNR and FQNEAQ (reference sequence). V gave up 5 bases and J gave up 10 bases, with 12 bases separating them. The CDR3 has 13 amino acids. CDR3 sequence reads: CASSPIGWSPLHF. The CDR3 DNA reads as TGTGCCAGCAGCCCCATCGGTTGGTCACCCCTCCACTTT.

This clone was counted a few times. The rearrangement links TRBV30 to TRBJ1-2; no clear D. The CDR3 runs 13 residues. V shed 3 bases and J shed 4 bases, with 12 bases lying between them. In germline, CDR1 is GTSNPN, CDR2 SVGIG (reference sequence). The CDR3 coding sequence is TGTGCCTGGAGCGGTCAGGTCGCCTATGGCTACACCTTC. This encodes CAWSGQVAYGYTF.